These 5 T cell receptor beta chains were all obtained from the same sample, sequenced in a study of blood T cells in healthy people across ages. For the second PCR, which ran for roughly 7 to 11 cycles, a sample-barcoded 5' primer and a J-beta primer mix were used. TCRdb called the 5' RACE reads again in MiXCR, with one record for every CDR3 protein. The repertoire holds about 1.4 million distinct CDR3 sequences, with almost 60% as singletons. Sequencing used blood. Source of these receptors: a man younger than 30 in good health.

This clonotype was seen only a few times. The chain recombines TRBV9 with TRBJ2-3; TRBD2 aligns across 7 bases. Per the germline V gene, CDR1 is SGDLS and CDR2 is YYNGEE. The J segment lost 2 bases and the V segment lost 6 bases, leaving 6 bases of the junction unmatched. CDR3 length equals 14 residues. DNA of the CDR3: TGTGCCAGCAACCCAGCGGGAACCACAGATACGCAGTATTTT. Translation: CASNPAGTTDTQYF.

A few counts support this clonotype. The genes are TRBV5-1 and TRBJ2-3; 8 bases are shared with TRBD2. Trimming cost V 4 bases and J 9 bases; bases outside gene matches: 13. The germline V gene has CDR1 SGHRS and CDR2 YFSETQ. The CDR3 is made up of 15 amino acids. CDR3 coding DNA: TGCGCCAGCAGCCCAGGACTAGCTGGGGAGGGGACGCAGTATTTT. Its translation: CASSPGLAGEGTQYF.

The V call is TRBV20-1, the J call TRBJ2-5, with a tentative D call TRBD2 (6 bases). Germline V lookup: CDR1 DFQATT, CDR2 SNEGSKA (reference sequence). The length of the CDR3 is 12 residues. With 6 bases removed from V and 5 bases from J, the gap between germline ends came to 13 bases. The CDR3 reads CSALTSSETQYF. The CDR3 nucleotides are TGCAGTGCACTGACTAGTTCCGAGACCCAGTACTTC.

Here the CDR3 reads CASSEEGTGTSSYNEQFF. The CDR3 region has the DNA TGTGCCAGCAGTGAAGAGGGGACAGGGACGAGCTCCTACAATGAGCAGTTCTTC. The chain combines TRBV2 with TRBJ2-1; 9 positions match TRBD1. V shed 1 base, J shed 0 bases, and the junction held 7 bases outside the gene matches. CDR3 size: 18 residues. The germline V gene has CDR1 SNHLY and CDR2 FYNNEI.

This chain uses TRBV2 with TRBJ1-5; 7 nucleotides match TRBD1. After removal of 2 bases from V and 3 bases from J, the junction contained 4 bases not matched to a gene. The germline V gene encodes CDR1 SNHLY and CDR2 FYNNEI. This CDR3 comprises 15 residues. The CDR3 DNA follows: TGTGCCAGCAGTGAACACGACAGGGACAATCAGCCCCAGCATTTT. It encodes CASSEHDRDNQPQHF.